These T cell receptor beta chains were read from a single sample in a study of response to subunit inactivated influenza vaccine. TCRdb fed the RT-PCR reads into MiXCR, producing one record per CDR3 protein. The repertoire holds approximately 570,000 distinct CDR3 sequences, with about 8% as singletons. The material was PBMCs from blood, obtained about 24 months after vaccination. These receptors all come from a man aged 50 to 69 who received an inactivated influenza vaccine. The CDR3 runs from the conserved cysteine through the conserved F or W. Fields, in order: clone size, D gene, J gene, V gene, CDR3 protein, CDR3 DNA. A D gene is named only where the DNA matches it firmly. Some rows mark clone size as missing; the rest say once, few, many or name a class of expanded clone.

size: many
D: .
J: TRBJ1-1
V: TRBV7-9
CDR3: CASSLFGGNTEAFF
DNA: TGTGCCAGCAGCTTATTCGGGGGAAACACTGAAGCTTTCTTT

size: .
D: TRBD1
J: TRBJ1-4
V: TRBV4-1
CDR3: CASSRPGQYLPEGEKLFF
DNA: TGCGCCAGCAGCCGACCGGGACAGTACCTCCCGGAGGGTGAAAAACTGTTTTTT

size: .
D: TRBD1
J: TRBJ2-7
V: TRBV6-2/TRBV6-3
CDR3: CASSRRGQGRAYEQYF
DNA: TGTGCCAGCAGTAGACGGGGACAGGGCAGAGCCTACGAGCAGTACTTC

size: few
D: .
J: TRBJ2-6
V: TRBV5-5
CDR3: CASSLQSSGANVLTF
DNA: TGTGCCAGCAGCTTACAGAGCTCTGGGGCCAACGTCCTGACTTTC

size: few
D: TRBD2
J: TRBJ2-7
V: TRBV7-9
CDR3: CASSLGGGPHEQYF
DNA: TGTGCCAGCAGCTTGGGCGGGGGGCCCCACGAGCAGTACTTC

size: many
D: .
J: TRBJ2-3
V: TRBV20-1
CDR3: CSTEGPRADTQYF
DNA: TGCAGCACCGAGGGGCCCCGGGCAGATACGCAGTATTTT

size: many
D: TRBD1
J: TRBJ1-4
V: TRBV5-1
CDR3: CASSLLGQVENEKLFF
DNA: TGCGCCAGCAGCTTGCTAGGACAGGTAGAAAATGAAAAACTGTTTTTT

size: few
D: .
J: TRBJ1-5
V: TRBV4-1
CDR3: CASSQGDGRPQHF
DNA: TGCGCCAGCAGCCAAGGGGACGGCCGGCCCCAGCATTTT

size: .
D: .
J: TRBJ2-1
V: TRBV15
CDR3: CATSRGGSGMFEQFF
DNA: TGTGCCACCAGCAGGGGGGGCAGCGGGATGTTTGAGCAGTTCTTC

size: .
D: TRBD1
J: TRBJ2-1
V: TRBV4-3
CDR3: CASSHLTGGVWEQFF
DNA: TGCGCCAGCAGCCATTTGACAGGGGGTGTATGGGAGCAGTTCTTC

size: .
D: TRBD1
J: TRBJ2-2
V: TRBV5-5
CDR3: CASSYRQGTGELFF
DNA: TGTGCCAGCAGTTACCGACAGGGGACCGGGGAGCTGTTTTTT

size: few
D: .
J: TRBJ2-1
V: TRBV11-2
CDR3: CASSLVPDQLGLRYNEQFF
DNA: TGTGCCAGCAGCTTAGTTCCGGACCAACTAGGATTGAGATACAATGAGCAGTTCTTC

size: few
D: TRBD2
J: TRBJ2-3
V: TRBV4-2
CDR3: CASSRTSGSPTDTQYF
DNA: TGTGCCAGCAGCCGGACTAGCGGGAGCCCCACAGATACGCAGTATTTT

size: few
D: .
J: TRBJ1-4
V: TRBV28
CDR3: CASTERDEKLFF
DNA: TGTGCCAGTACGGAGAGAGACGAAAAACTGTTTTTT

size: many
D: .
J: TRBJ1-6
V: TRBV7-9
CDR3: CASSRSGSPLHF
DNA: TGTGCCAGCAGCCGATCGGGATCACCCCTCCACTTT

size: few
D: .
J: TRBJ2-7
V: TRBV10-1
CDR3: CASSDKAWEQYF
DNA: TGCGCCAGCAGCGATAAAGCTTGGGAGCAGTACTTC

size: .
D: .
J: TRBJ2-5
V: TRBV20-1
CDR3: CSARVLGETQYF
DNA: TGCAGTGCTAGAGTCCTTGGGGAGACCCAGTACTTC

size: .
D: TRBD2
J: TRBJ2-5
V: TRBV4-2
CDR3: CASSQDASGGAIETQYF
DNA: TGTGCCAGCAGCCAAGATGCTAGCGGGGGGGCTATCGAGACCCAGTACTTC

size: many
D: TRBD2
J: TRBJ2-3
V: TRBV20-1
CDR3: CSAGGSGVRDTQYF
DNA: TGCAGTGCGGGTGGGAGCGGGGTGAGAGATACGCAGTATTTT

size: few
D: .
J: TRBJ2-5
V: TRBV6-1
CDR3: CASRSRTEETQYF
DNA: TGTGCCAGCAGATCCCGGACGGAGGAGACCCAGTACTTC

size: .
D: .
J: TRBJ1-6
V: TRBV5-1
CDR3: CASSQDTAGGTLHF
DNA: TGCGCCAGCAGCCAGGATACAGCCGGGGGGACCCTCCACTTT

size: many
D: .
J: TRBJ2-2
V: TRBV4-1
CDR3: CASSQDDRYTGELFF
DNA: TGCGCCAGCAGCCAAGATGACAGATACACCGGGGAGCTGTTTTTT

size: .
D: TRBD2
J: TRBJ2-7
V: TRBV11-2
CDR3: CASSLAGGPTYEQYF
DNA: TGTGCCAGCAGCTTAGCGGGGGGGCCGACCTACGAGCAGTACTTC